These 24 T cell receptor gamma chains were sequenced from one sample in a study of gamma-delta T cells after stem cell transplantation. TCRdb reanalysed the RT-PCR reads with CATT. Of 1,500 to 2,000 gamma-chain clones listed, more than 3% are singletons. Sequencing was carried out using gamma-delta T cells. The receptors were sampled from a human donor. It is not recorded whose cells these are; they may come from a transplant donor.

Points on this clone: A far larger clone is a single base away, which makes a read error likely. Other DNA sequences within the sample encode an identical CDR3. V and J are TRGV4 and TRGJ1 or TRGJ2. This CDR3 region has 12 residues. CDR1 is EGSTGY, CDR2 YDSYTSSV, per germline. CDR3: CATWDDYYKKLF. The CDR3 nucleotides read TGTGCTACCTGGGATGACTATTATAAGAAACTCTTT.

This clone is judged medium-sized. V usage is TRGV9 and J usage is TRGJ1 or TRGJ2. The germline V gene has CDR1 GITISATS and CDR2 ISYDGTV (reference sequence). V gave up 3 bases and J gave up 10 bases; unmatched junction bases: 12. The CDR3 loop spans 13 amino acids. CDR3 amino acids: CALWEPRGEKKLF. The DNA of the CDR3 is TGTGCCTTGTGGGAGCCCCGCGGGGAGAAGAAACTCTTT.

V gene TRGV9 combines with J gene TRGJP. The CDR3 extends over 19 amino acids. V lost 0 bases, J lost 5 bases, and 10 bases stayed unmatched. The germline V gene encodes CDR1 GITISATS and CDR2 ISYDGTV (reference sequence). The CDR3, as DNA: TGTGCCTTGTGGGAGGTGTGGGTAAGGAAAGAGTTGGGCAAAAAAATCAAGGTATTT. Translating gives CALWEVWVRKELGKKIKVF.

Only a few counts were recorded for this clone. One junction end does not reproduce the germline sequence, and a read error may be involved. The same CDR3 can be traced to other DNA sequences in this sample. The chain joins TRGV9 to TRGJP. This CDR3 has 16 residues. The germline V gene has CDR1 GITISATS and CDR2 ISYDGTV (reference sequence). The CDR3 loop is CALWEIQELGKKIKVF. The CDR3 DNA reads as TGTGCCTTGTGGGAGATTCAAGAGTTGGGCAAAAAGATCAAGGTATTT.

Relative to its sample, this clone is medium-sized (0.01 to 0.1%). The chain recombines TRGV9 with TRGJP. The CDR3 has 15 amino acids. The V gene end was trimmed by 3 bases and the J gene end by 9 bases; junction bases not matched to a gene: 5. The germline V gene has CDR1 GITISATS and CDR2 ISYDGTV (reference sequence). CDR3 loop: CALWERGLGKKIKVF. The CDR3 DNA follows: TGTGCCTTGTGGGAGAGGGGGTTGGGCAAAAAAATCAAGGTATTT.

This clone counts as medium-sized (0.01 to 0.1%). The rearrangement joins TRGV3 to TRGJ1 or TRGJ2. The CDR3 runs 13 residues. Looked up from germline, CDR1 is VTNTFY and CDR2 is YDVSTARD (reference sequence). V shed 0 bases and J 10 bases; nucleotides not matched to a gene: 9. The CDR3, as DNA: TGTGCCACCTGGGACAGGCTGGGCAGGAAGAAACTCTTT. Residues: CATWDRLGRKKLF.

The table lists this clone with a few counts. V usage is TRGV9 and J usage is TRGJP. CDR1 is GITISATS and CDR2 is ISYDGTV in the germline V gene (reference sequence). J gave up 4 bases and V 1 base, and 13 bases lay outside the gene matches. This CDR3 spans 20 amino acids. CDR3 sequence: CALWEVRKPPQELGKKIKVF. For the CDR3, the DNA is TGTGCCTTGTGGGAGGTCCGGAAACCTCCTCAAGAGTTGGGCAAAAAAATCAAGGTATTT.

This clone ranks as large (0.1 to 1%). A much larger clone lies a single base off, so this may be a read error. Other DNA sequences in this sample translate to the same CDR3. The rearrangement links TRGV9 to TRGJP. CDR1 and CDR2 (germline): GITISATS, ISYDGTV (reference sequence). This CDR3 has 16 residues. V lost 1 base and J lost 4; bases outside the gene matches: 1. The CDR3 is CALWEVQELGKKIKVF. In DNA, the CDR3 is TGTGCCTTGTGGGAGGTTCAAGAGTTGGGCAAAAAAATCAAGGTATTT.

Judged by abundance, this clone is medium-sized. The rearrangement uses TRGV3 and TRGJ1 or TRGJ2. The CDR3 loop spans 13 amino acids. Germline CDR1 is VTNTFY and CDR2 is YDVSTARD (reference sequence). V lost 3 bases and J lost 7; bases outside the gene matches: 9. Here the CDR3 DNA reads TGTGCCACCTGGGACGGAGTACGGTATAAGAAACTCTTT. Amino acid sequence: CATWDGVRYKKLF.

About this clone: A far larger clone is just one base off, so this is likely a read error. Other DNA sequences within the sample encode an identical CDR3. The chain uses TRGV9 and TRGJP. There are 16 residues in the CDR3. The V and J ends lost 0 bases and 11 bases, in that order; junction bases with no gene match: 7. Germline V gives CDR1 GITISATS, CDR2 ISYDGTV (reference sequence). The CDR3 bases are TGTGCCTTGTGGGAGGTGCGGGAGCTGGGCAAAAAAATCAAGGTATTT. Its translation: CALWEVRELGKKIKVF.

By frequency in the sample, this clone is large. Other DNA sequences within the sample encode an identical CDR3. V gene TRGV9 combines with J gene TRGJP. Germline V gene sequence: CDR1 GITISATS, CDR2 ISYDGTV (reference sequence). Germline trimming cut 3 bases from V and 3 bases from J; bases unmatched to any gene: 8. The CDR3 is 18 amino acids. This CDR3 reads CALWETPLQELGKKIKVF. The CDR3 DNA follows: TGTGCCTTGTGGGAGACTCCTTTGCAAGAGTTGGGCAAAAAAATCAAGGTATTT.

The rearrangement links TRGV9 to TRGJP. Trimming removed 3 bases from V and 3 bases from J; junction bases left unmatched: 8. CDR1 GITISATS and CDR2 ISYDGTV come from the germline V gene (reference sequence). The CDR3 has 18 residues. As DNA, the CDR3 is TGTGCCTTGTGGGAGACGGCTCCGCAAGAGTTGGGCAAAAAAATCAAGGTATTT. Its translation: CALWETAPQELGKKIKVF.

With respect to this clone: The protein TCRdb lists belongs to a much larger clone and differs from this DNA's translation at residue 13, which points to a read error; the protein shown is made from the DNA. The gene calls are TRGV9 and TRGJP. The germline V gene encodes CDR1 GITISATS and CDR2 ISYDGTV (reference sequence). The CDR3 runs 15 residues. The CDR3 here is CALWTAKLGKKIEVF. CDR3 nucleotides: TGTGCCTTGTGGACCGCTAAGTTGGGCAAAAAAATCGAGGTATTT.

This clone was counted only a few times. A far larger clone is only one base removed, so a read error is likely. At the DNA level, this CDR3 is encoded by other sequences in the same sample as well. The gene calls are TRGV9 and TRGJP. Germline lookup yields CDR1 GITISATS and CDR2 ISYDGTV (reference sequence). The CDR3 loop spans 15 amino acids. After removal of 6 bases from V and 8 bases from J, the junction contained 7 bases not matched to a gene. DNA for the CDR3: TGTGCCTTGTGGACTGCTAAGTTGGGCAAAAAAATCAAGGTATTT. As protein: CALWTAKLGKKIKVF.

This clone rates as medium-sized. The chain recombines TRGV4 with TRGJ1 or TRGJ2. The CDR3 covers 14 residues. Trimming at V came to 2 bases and at J to 3 bases, leaving 7 bases not matched to a gene. From germline, CDR1 is EGSTGY and CDR2 YDSYTSSV. The CDR3 DNA follows: TGTGCCACCTGGGATGCGTCTCTTTATTATAAGAAACTCTTT. It translates to CATWDASLYYKKLF.

By sample share, this clone is hyperexpanded (1% or more). This sequence joins TRGV4 and TRGJ1 or TRGJ2. The CDR3 totals 12 residues. Germline-derived CDR1 and CDR2 are EGSTGY and YDSYTSSV. The V gene end was trimmed by 2 bases and the J gene end by 4 bases; junction bases not matched to a gene: 2. As DNA, the CDR3 is TGTGCCACCTGGGATGACTATTATAAGAAACTCTTT. This gives the protein CATWDDYYKKLF.

By share, this clone ranks as medium-sized. The chain carries TRGV9 and TRGJ1 or TRGJ2. This CDR3 contains 13 residues. Looked up from germline, CDR1 is GITISATS and CDR2 is ISYDGTV (reference sequence). Trimming cost V 2 bases and J 10 bases; bases outside gene matches: 11. The chain's CDR3 is CALWEASPVKKLF. The CDR3 bases are TGTGCCTTGTGGGAGGCCTCCCCCGTGAAGAAACTCTTT.

In regard to this clone: Other DNA variants within this sample encode the same CDR3. The chain recombines TRGV9 with TRGJP. CDR1 GITISATS and CDR2 ISYDGTV come from the germline V gene (reference sequence). This CDR3 is built from 19 residues. V dropped 4 bases and J dropped 6; count of bases not matched to a gene: 15. The DNA of the CDR3 is TGTGCCTTGTGGGACCCTTTTCGGTCGGGAGAGTTGGGCAAAAAAATCAAGGTATTT. Its protein product is CALWDPFRSGELGKKIKVF.

This chain connects TRGV9 to TRGJP. The CDR3 is 17 amino acids. From germline, CDR1 is GITISATS and CDR2 ISYDGTV (reference sequence). V gave up 0 bases and J gave up 9 bases; unmatched junction bases: 8. In DNA, the CDR3 is TGTGCCTTGTGGGAGGTGCGGGGACGGTTGGGCAAAAAAATCAAGGTATTT. The encoded protein is CALWEVRGRLGKKIKVF.

This clone qualifies as medium-sized (0.01 to 0.1%). The V gene is TRGV9, the J gene TRGJP. The germline gives CDR1 GITISATS, CDR2 ISYDGTV (reference sequence). This CDR3 has 18 amino acids. With 0 bases clipped from V and 7 bases from J, the junction kept 9 bases outside the gene matches. The CDR3 coding sequence is TGTGCCTTGTGGGAGGTGCAAAAGGGGGAGTTGGGCAAAAAAATCAAGGTATTT. Translating gives CALWEVQKGELGKKIKVF.

This chain links TRGV9 with TRGJP. Germline values: CDR1 GITISATS, CDR2 ISYDGTV (reference sequence). V was clipped by 4 bases and J by 7 bases; unmatched bases: 10. The CDR3 contains 17 residues. The CDR3 nucleotides read TGTGCCTTGTGGGAACAAAAGGGGGAGTTGGGCAAAAAAATCAAGGTATTT. This translates into CALWEQKGELGKKIKVF.

This clone showed up just a few times. TCRdb's listed protein matches a much larger clone and diverges from this DNA's translation at residue 11, likely through a read error; the protein shown comes from the DNA. The chain joins TRGV9 to TRGJP. From germline, CDR1 is GITISATS and CDR2 ISYDGTV (reference sequence). This CDR3 region has 14 residues. CDR3 amino acids: CALWQELGKKVKVF. The CDR3 bases are TGTGCCTTGTGGCAAGAGTTGGGCAAAAAAGTCAAGGTATTT.

This clone has just a few counts. The amino acid sequence in TCRdb belongs to a much larger clone and departs from this DNA's translation at residue 7, likely a sequencing read error; the sequence shown is translated from the DNA. CDR3 sequence (DNA): TGTGCCTTGTGGGAGCATTGGGGCAAAAAAATCAAGGTATTT. It translates to CALWEHWGKKIKVF. The rearrangement joins TRGV9 to TRGJP. The junction had 5 bases not matched to a gene; V was cut back by 3 bases and J by 12 bases. The CDR3 contains 14 residues. Per the germline V gene, CDR1 is GITISATS and CDR2 is ISYDGTV (reference sequence).

In this sample, this clone is medium-sized. The chain uses TRGV9 and TRGJP. The germline gives CDR1 GITISATS, CDR2 ISYDGTV (reference sequence). The junction had 8 bases not matched to a gene; V was cut back by 3 bases and J by 9 bases. This CDR3 has 16 amino acids. Here the CDR3 reads CALWEPARLGKKIKVF. The CDR3 coding sequence is TGTGCCTTGTGGGAGCCTGCCCGGTTGGGCAAAAAAATCAAGGTATTT.